The 26 T cell receptor beta chains given below trace back to one sample, sequenced in a study of shared clonotypes between healthy human individuals. The protocol was immunoSEQ multiplex PCR, while the TCRdb copy is restricted to in-frame clones and leaves out a portion. The data hold 300,000 to 400,000 clones, with 70% to 75% observed a single time. Sample: memory CD4+ T cells sorted from blood. Subset here: CD45RA-negative fraction. These receptors all come from a man younger than 40 in good health.

The gene calls are TRBV10-1 and TRBJ2-5; TRBD2 matches 10 bases. This CDR3 spans 14 amino acids. Germline V gene lookup returns CDR1 WNHNN and CDR2 SYGVQD (reference sequence). Trimming at V came to 5 bases and at J to 5 bases, leaving 5 bases not matched to a gene. The CDR3: CASSPGLASETQYF. DNA of the CDR3: TGCGCCAGCAGTCCGGGACTAGCGTCGGAGACCCAGTACTTC.

This clone was seen ten or more times. The CDR3 spells CASSFHREKWGNQPQHF. As DNA, the CDR3 is TGTGCCAGCAGTTTTCACAGGGAGAAGTGGGGCAATCAGCCCCAGCATTTT. The chain uses TRBV28 and TRBJ1-5, with a possible D match to TRBD1 (6 bases). V gave up 3 bases and J gave up 2 bases, with 17 bases separating them. The CDR3 runs to 17 residues. Germline loops: CDR1 MDHEN, CDR2 SYDVKM.

The chain joins TRBV10-2 to TRBJ2-1; TRBD1 aligns across 9 bases. The trim removed 1 base at V and 14 bases at J, leaving 3 bases unmatched. The CDR3 is 12 residues long. Looked up from germline, CDR1 is WSHSY and CDR2 is SAAADI. The CDR3 sequence is CASSEFRTGEFF. Here the CDR3 DNA reads TGCGCCAGCAGTGAGTTTAGGACAGGGGAGTTCTTC.

The chain is built from TRBV7-2 and TRBJ1-1; weak D call: TRBD1 (5 bases). Germline V gene lookup returns CDR1 SGHTA and CDR2 FQGNSA. V lost 4 bases, J lost 0 bases, and 9 bases lay in between. CDR3 size: 14 residues. The CDR3 sequence is CASSSDRLNTEAFF. The CDR3 DNA sequence: TGTGCCAGCAGCTCCGACAGATTGAACACTGAAGCTTTCTTT.

This clone was observed a single time. V gene TRBV4-1 combines with J gene TRBJ2-3, with TRBD2 matching over 11 bases. CDR1 is MGHRA, CDR2 YSYEKL, per germline. This CDR3 contains 14 residues. V shed 6 bases, J shed 4 bases, and the junction held 3 bases outside the gene matches. CDR3 amino acids: CASRTSGIADTQYF. CDR3 nucleotide sequence: TGCGCCAGCAGGACTAGCGGGATAGCAGATACGCAGTATTTT.

This clone came up a few times. The chain combines TRBV6-1 with TRBJ2-3; 8 bases line up with TRBD1. Germline CDR1 and CDR2: MNHNS and SASEGT. This CDR3 is 15 amino acids long. V shed 4 bases, J shed 4 bases, and the junction held 7 bases outside the gene matches. The CDR3 here is CASSGTGRFADTQYF. CDR3 nucleotide sequence: TGTGCCAGCAGTGGGACAGGGCGGTTCGCAGATACGCAGTATTTT.

In this sample, this clone turned up once. The J gene is TRBJ2-2, the V gene TRBV10-3, with 10 bases fitting TRBD1. With 9 bases clipped from V and 6 bases from J, the junction kept 7 bases outside the gene matches. The CDR3 covers 14 residues. The germline CDR1 and CDR2 sequences are ENHRY and SYGVKD. CDR3 protein: CAISGTGVPGELFF. The CDR3 bases are TGTGCCATATCCGGGACAGGGGTTCCCGGGGAGCTGTTTTTT.

The chain joins TRBV7-6 to TRBJ2-3; D is unresolved. The V gene's germline CDR1 is SGHVS and CDR2 FNYEAQ. Trimming removed 1 base from V and 4 bases from J, with 9 bases in between. The length of the CDR3 is 14 residues. CDR3 sequence reads: CASSLVSGSDTQYF. The CDR3 DNA sequence: TGTGCCAGCAGCTTAGTGTCGGGTTCAGATACGCAGTATTTT.

V gene TRBV27 combines with J gene TRBJ2-7, with TRBD2 matching over 10 bases. Germline lookup yields CDR1 MNHEY and CDR2 SMNVEV (reference sequence). The J segment lost 0 bases and the V segment lost 6 bases, leaving 5 bases of the junction unmatched. This CDR3 has 15 residues. The CDR3 DNA is TGTGCCAGCAGACGGGGGACTAGCGCCTCCTACGAGCAGTACTTC. Protein product: CASRRGTSASYEQYF.

The chain couples TRBV10-2 to TRBJ2-7, with 8 positions matching TRBD2. Looked up from germline, CDR1 is WSHSY and CDR2 is SAAADI. The V gene end was trimmed by 10 bases and the J gene end by 0 bases; junction bases not matched to a gene: 17. This CDR3 contains 17 residues. The CDR3 is CATLSSGSGRASYEQYF. The CDR3 DNA sequence: TGCGCCACTCTGAGCTCAGGTTCCGGGAGGGCCTCCTACGAGCAGTACTTC.

The chain is built from TRBV19 and TRBJ1-5, with 7 bases matching TRBD1. The CDR3 runs to 13 residues. The V segment lost 5 bases and the J segment 6 bases; nucleotides outside the gene matches: 4. Germline V gene data show CDR1 as LNHDA and CDR2 as SQIVND (reference sequence). Here the CDR3 DNA reads TGTGCCAGTAGTGTCGACAGGGTTCAGCCCCAGCATTTT. Translating it yields CASSVDRVQPQHF.

The chain joins TRBV5-6 to TRBJ2-2; no clear D. Trimming removed 2 bases from V and 5 bases from J, with 16 bases in between. This CDR3 has 16 amino acids. Germline CDR1 is SGHDT and CDR2 is YYEEEE. DNA of the CDR3: TGTGCCAGCAGCTTAAGCGAAGGGTCCGAGACCGGGGAGCTGTTTTTT. Protein product: CASSLSEGSETGELFF.

The chain carries TRBV7-6 and TRBJ2-7; D is tentatively TRBD1 or TRBD2 (5 bases each). Germline CDR1 is SGHVS and CDR2 is FNYEAQ. This CDR3 has 15 amino acids. The V end was cut by 1 base, the J end by 4 bases, with 14 bases between. CDR3 loop: CASSLGGGTGYEQYF. CDR3 DNA sequence: TGTGCCAGCAGCTTAGGCGGTGGGACCGGGTACGAGCAGTACTTC.

CDR3 loop: CASSEQASGGVATQYF. The CDR3, as DNA: TGTGCCAGCAGCGAACAGGCTTCAGGGGGTGTCGCTACGCAGTATTTT. This chain joins TRBV7-8 and TRBJ2-3; 7 bases are shared with TRBD1. Looked up from germline, CDR1 is SGHVS and CDR2 is FQNEAQ. Trimming took 5 bases from V and 8 from J; bases not matched to a gene: 16. The CDR3 has 16 amino acids.

This clone was seen at least ten times. Different DNA sequences within this sample yield the same CDR3. V is TRBV10-3 and J is TRBJ1-5; D might be TRBD1 (5 bases). The germline gives CDR1 ENHRY, CDR2 SYGVKD. V was pared by 6 bases and J by 0 bases, with 12 bases between. This CDR3 has 15 residues. The CDR3 bases are TGTGCCATCAGCGAGCAGGGTGATAGCAATCAGCCCCAGCATTTT. It is translated as CAISEQGDSNQPQHF.

This chain joins TRBV28 and TRBJ1-2, with D perhaps matching TRBD1 (6 bases). V lost 6 bases, J lost 4 bases, and 24 bases lay in between. Germline V gene lookup returns CDR1 MDHEN and CDR2 SYDVKM. The CDR3 runs to 17 residues. The CDR3 DNA reads as TGTGCCAGCAGCACTACCGGGACAACAACGCAGGCCTATGGCTACACCTTC. It codes for CASSTTGTTTQAYGYTF.

The V call is TRBV5-4, the J call TRBJ1-3; D remains ambiguous. The V and J ends lost 2 bases and 2 bases respectively, with 5 bases between them. There are 13 residues in the CDR3. The germline V gene has CDR1 SGHNT and CDR2 YYREEE (reference sequence). This CDR3 is CASSLSAGNTIYF. The DNA for the CDR3 is TGTGCCAGCAGCTTATCGGCTGGAAACACCATATATTTT. Combining the CDR3 with reference TRBV5-4 and TRBJ1-3 gives the whole variable domain ETGVTQSPTHLIKTRGQQVTLRCSSQSGHNTVSWYQQALGQGPQFIFQYYREEENGRGNFPPRFSGLQFPNYSSELNVNALELDDSALYLCASSLSAGNTIYFGEGSWLTVV.

The gene calls are TRBV29-1 and TRBJ2-1; 7 positions agree with TRBD2. This CDR3 is built from 13 residues. The germline gives CDR1 SQVTM, CDR2 ANQGSEA. In nucleotides, the CDR3 is TGCAGTGCCTGGGGAGCGGGGCACAATGAGCAGTTCTTC. Its protein product is CSAWGAGHNEQFF.

This clone showed up just a few times. The chain has TRBV27 and TRBJ2-3; unclear D gene. Germline assignment: CDR1 MNHEY and CDR2 SMNVEV (reference sequence). V was pared by 5 bases and J by 1 base, with 16 bases between. This CDR3 spans 16 amino acids. The CDR3 protein is CASSTTDGLRTDTQYF. CDR3 coding DNA: TGTGCCAGCAGTACGACCGACGGTTTACGCACAGATACGCAGTATTTT.

This rearrangement joins TRBV11-2 to TRBJ2-3; the match to TRBD2 covers 13 bases. The CDR3 is 16 amino acids. After removal of 5 bases from V and 4 bases from J, the junction contained 6 bases not matched to a gene. Germline V gives CDR1 SGHAT, CDR2 FQNNGV. The CDR3 protein is CASSPNGLAGADTQYF. The DNA of the CDR3 is TGTGCCAGCAGCCCAAACGGACTAGCGGGGGCAGATACGCAGTATTTT.

The chain has TRBV28 and TRBJ2-1; perhaps TRBD2 as D (6 bases). V lost 6 bases and J 6 bases, leaving 18 bases between the germline ends. The CDR3 length is 15 residues. From germline, CDR1 is MDHEN and CDR2 SYDVKM. In DNA, the CDR3 is TGTGCCAGCAGATTTTATGCGGGATATAGCAATGAGCAGTTCTTC. Translated, it gives CASRFYAGYSNEQFF.

The chain joins TRBV25-1 to TRBJ1-1; the D is unclear. Germline CDR1 is MGHDK and CDR2 is SYGVNS. The CDR3 consists of 12 residues. In DNA, the CDR3 is TGTGGTGGGGAACGGGGGAACACTGAAGCTTTCTTT. Residues: CGGERGNTEAFF.

V is TRBV4-3 and J is TRBJ2-7; D is unresolved. CDR3 size: 13 residues. Trimming removed 0 bases at V and 2 bases at J, with 5 bases between. Germline CDR1 is LGHNA and CDR2 is YSLEER. The CDR3 is CASSQETAYEQYF. The DNA for the CDR3 is TGCGCCAGCAGCCAAGAAACGGCCTACGAGCAGTACTTC.

The chain links TRBV4-3 to TRBJ2-7; D remains ambiguous. The germline V gene has CDR1 LGHNA and CDR2 YSLEER. Trimming removed 1 base from V and 3 bases from J, with 7 bases in between. This CDR3 is built from 13 residues. The CDR3 DNA sequence: TGCGCCAGCAGCCAAGTTCGATACTACGAGCAGTACTTC. Encoded protein: CASSQVRYYEQYF.

The rearrangement uses TRBV5-1 and TRBJ2-3; perhaps TRBD1 as D (6 bases). This CDR3 is 15 amino acids long. The germline gives CDR1 SGHRS, CDR2 YFSETQ. V lost 3 bases and J 6 bases, leaving 17 bases between the germline ends. DNA of the CDR3: TGCGCCAGCAGCTGGCAGGGGAGTGGGTTCGATACGCAGTATTTT. It specifies CASSWQGSGFDTQYF.

The chain links TRBV2 to TRBJ2-2; tentatively, D is TRBD1 or TRBD2 (5 bases each). The germline V and J ends were trimmed by 5 bases and 3 bases, with 10 bases remaining between them. Per germline, CDR1 SNHLY and CDR2 FYNNEI. The CDR3 contains 14 residues. CDR3 region: CASSTGTDTGELFF. The CDR3 DNA sequence: TGTGCCAGCAGTACCGGGACGGACACCGGGGAGCTGTTTTTT.